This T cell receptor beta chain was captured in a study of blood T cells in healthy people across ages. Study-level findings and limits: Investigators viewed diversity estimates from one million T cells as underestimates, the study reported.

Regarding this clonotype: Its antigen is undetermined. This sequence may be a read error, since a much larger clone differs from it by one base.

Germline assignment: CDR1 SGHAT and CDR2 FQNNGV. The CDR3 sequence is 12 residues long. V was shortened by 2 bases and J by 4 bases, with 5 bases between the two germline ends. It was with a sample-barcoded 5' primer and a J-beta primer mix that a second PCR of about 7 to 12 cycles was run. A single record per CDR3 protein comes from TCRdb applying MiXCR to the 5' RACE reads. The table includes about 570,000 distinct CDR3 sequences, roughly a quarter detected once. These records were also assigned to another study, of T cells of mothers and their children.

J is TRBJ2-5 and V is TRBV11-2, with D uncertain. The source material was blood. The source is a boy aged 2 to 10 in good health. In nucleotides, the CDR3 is TGTGCCAGCAGCTTATTTCCAGAGACCCAGTACTTC. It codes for CASSLFPETQYF.